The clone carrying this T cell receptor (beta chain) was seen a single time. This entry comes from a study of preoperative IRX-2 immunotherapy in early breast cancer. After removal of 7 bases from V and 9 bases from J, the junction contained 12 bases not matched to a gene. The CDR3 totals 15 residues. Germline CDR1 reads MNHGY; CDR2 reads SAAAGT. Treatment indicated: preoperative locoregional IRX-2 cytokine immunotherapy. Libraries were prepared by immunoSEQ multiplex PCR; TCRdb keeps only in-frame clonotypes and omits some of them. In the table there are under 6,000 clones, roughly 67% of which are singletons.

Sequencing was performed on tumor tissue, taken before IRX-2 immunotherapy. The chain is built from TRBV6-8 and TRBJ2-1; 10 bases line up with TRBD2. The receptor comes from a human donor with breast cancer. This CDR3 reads CASNGAGTSVGEQFF. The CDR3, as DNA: TGTGCCAGCAACGGAGCCGGGACTAGCGTCGGTGAGCAGTTCTTC.